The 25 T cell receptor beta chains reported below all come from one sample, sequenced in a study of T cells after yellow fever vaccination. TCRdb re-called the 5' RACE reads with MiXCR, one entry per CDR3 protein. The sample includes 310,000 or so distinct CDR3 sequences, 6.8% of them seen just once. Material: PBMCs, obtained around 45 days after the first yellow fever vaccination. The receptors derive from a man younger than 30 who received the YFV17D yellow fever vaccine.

The CDR3 sequence: CASSPLAGGLYGTDTQYF. DNA for the CDR3: TGTGCCAGCTCACCGTTGGCGGGGGGGCTCTACGGCACAGATACGCAGTATTTT. The chain joins TRBV18 to TRBJ2-3; 9 nucleotides align to TRBD2. Germline V gene sequence: CDR1 KGHSH, CDR2 LQKENI. CDR3 size: 18 residues. Losses at the gene ends were 3 bases for V and 1 base for J; bases not matched to a gene: 11.

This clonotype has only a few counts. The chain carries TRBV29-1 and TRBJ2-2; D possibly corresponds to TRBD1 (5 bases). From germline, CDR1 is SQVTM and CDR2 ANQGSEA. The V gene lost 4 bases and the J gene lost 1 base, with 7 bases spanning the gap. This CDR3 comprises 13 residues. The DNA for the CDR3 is TGCAGCGTTGTACAGGTGAACACCGGGGAGCTGTTTTTT. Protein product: CSVVQVNTGELFF.

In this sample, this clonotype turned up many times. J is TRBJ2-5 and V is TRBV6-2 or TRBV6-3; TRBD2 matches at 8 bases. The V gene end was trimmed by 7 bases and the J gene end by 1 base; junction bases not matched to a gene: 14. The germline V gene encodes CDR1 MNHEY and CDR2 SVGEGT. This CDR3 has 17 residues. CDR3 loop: CASTTPGLAGTQETQYF. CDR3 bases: TGTGCCAGCACGACACCCGGATTAGCGGGGACCCAAGAGACCCAGTACTTC.

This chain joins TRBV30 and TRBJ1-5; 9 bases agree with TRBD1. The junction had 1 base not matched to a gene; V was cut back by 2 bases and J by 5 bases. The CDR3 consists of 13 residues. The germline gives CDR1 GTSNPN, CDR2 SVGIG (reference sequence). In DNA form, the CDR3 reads TGTGCCTGGAGTCGACAGGGGGATCAGCCCCAGCATTTT. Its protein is CAWSRQGDQPQHF.

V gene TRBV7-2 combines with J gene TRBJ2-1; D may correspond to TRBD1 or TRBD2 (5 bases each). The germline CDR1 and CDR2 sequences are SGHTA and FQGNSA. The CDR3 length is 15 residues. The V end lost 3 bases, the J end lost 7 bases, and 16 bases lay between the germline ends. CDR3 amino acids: CASSFLVPGRNEQFF. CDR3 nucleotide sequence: TGTGCCAGCAGCTTTTTAGTCCCGGGGCGAAATGAGCAGTTCTTC.

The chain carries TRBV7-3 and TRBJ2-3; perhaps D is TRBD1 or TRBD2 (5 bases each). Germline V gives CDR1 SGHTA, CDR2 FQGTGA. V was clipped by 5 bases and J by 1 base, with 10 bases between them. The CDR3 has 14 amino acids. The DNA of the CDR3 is TGTGCCAGCAGCCCGGGACGGGGCACAGATACGCAGTATTTT. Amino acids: CASSPGRGTDTQYF.

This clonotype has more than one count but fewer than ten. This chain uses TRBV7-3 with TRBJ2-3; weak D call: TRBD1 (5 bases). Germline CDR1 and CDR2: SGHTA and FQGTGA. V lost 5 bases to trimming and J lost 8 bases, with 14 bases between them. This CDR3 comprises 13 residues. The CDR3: CASSPTPGATQYF. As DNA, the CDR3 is TGTGCCAGCAGCCCTACCCCTGGGGCTACGCAGTATTTT.

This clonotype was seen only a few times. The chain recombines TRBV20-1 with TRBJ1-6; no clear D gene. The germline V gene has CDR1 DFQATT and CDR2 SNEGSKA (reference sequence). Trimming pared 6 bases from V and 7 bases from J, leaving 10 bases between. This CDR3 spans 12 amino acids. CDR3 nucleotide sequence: TGCAGTGCCAGCCTGGGGAATTCACCCCTCCACTTT. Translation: CSASLGNSPLHF.

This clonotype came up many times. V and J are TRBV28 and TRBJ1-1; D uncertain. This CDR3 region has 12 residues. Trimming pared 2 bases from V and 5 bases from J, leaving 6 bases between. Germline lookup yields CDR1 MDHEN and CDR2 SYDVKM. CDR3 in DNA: TGTGCCAGCAGTTTAGCAGAGACTGAAGCTTTCTTT. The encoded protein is CASSLAETEAFF.

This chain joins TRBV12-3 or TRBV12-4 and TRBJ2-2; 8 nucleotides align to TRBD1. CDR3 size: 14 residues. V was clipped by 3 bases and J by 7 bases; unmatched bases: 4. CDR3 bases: TGTGCCAGCAGTTTTCAGGGGGCCGGCGGGGAGCTGTTTTTT. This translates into CASSFQGAGGELFF.

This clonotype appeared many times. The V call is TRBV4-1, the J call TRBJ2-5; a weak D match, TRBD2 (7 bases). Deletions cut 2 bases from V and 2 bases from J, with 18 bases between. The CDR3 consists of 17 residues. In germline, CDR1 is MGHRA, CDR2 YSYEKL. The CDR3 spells CASSQHPPGGLQETQYF. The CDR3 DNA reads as TGCGCCAGCAGCCAACACCCGCCCGGGGGGCTTCAAGAGACCCAGTACTTC.

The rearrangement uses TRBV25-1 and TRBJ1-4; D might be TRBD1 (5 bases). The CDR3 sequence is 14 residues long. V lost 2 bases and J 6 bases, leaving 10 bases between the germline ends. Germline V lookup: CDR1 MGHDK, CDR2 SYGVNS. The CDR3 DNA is TGTGCCAGCAGTGAAGGGCGGGGGTATGAAAAACTGTTTTTT. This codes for CASSEGRGYEKLFF.

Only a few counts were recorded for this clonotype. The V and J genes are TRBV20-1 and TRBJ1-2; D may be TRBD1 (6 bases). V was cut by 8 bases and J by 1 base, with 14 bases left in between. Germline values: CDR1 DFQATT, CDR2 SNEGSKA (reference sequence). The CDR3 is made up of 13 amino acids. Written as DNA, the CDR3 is TGCAGTACCCAGGGGCCCTTTAACTATGGCTACACCTTC. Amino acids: CSTQGPFNYGYTF.

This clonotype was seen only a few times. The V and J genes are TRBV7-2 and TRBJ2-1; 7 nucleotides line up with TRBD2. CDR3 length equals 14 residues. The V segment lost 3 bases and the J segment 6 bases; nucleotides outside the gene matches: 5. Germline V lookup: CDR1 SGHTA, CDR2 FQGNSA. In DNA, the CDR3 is TGTGCCAGCAGCTTTTGGACTAGGTCCAATGAGCAGTTCTTC. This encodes CASSFWTRSNEQFF.

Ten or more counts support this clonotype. The CDR3 reads CASSSAGTTQYF. CDR3 DNA sequence: TGTGCCAGCAGCTCCGCCGGGACTACGCAGTATTTT. The genes are TRBV5-6 and TRBJ2-3; the D gene could be TRBD1 or TRBD2 (5 bases each). V lost 3 bases and J lost 8, with 10 bases in between. Germline V gene lookup returns CDR1 SGHDT and CDR2 YYEEEE. The CDR3 is 12 amino acids.

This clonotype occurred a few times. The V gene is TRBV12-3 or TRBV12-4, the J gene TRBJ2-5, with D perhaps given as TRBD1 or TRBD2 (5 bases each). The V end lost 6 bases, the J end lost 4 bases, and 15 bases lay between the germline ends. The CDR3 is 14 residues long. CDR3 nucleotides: TGTGCCAGCAGCAACCAGGGAGCTGGAGAGACCCAGTACTTC. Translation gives CASSNQGAGETQYF.

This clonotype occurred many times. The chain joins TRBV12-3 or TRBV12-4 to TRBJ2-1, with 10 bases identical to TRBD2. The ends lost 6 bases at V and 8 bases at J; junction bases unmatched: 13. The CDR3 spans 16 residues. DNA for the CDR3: TGTGCCAGCAGCCTCCTAGCGGGGGCACTCTGGGATGAGCAGTTCTTC. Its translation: CASSLLAGALWDEQFF.

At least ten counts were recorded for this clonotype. The CDR3: CASSLNGGGSTDTQYF. The CDR3, as DNA: TGTGCCAGCAGTTTAAATGGCGGGGGGAGCACAGATACGCAGTATTTT. The chain has TRBV12-3 or TRBV12-4 and TRBJ2-3; 8 nucleotides line up with TRBD2. This CDR3 contains 16 residues. V lost 2 bases to trimming and J lost 0 bases; unmatched junction nucleotides: 4.

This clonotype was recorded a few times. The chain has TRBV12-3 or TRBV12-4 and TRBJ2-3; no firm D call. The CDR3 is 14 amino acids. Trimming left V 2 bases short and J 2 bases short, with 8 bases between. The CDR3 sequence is CASSLPAYTDTQYF. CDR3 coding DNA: TGTGCCAGCAGTTTACCAGCGTACACAGATACGCAGTATTTT.

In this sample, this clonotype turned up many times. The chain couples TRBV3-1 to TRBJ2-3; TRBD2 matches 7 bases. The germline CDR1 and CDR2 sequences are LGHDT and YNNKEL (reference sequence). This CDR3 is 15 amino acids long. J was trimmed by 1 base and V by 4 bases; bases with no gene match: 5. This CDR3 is CASSPLAGGTDTQYF. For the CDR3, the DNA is TGTGCCAGCAGCCCCCTCGCGGGGGGCACAGATACGCAGTATTTT.

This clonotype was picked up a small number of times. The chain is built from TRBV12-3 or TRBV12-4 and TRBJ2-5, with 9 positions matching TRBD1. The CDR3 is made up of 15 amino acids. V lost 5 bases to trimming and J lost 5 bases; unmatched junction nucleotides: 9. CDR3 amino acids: CASSLGQGKRETQYF. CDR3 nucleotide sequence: TGTGCCAGCAGTCTCGGACAGGGGAAAAGGGAGACCCAGTACTTC.

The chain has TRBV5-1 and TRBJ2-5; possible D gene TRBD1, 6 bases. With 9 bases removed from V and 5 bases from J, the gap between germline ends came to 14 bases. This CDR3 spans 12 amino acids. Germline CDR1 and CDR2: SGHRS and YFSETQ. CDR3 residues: CATTTGRETQYF. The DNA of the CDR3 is TGCGCCACCACGACAGGACGGGAGACCCAGTACTTC.

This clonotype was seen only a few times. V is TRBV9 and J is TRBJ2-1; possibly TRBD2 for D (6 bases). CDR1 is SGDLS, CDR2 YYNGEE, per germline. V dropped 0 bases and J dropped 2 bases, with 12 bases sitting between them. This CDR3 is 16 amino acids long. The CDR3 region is CASSVGRGGTYNEQFF. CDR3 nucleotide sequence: TGTGCCAGCAGCGTAGGAAGGGGAGGCACCTACAATGAGCAGTTCTTC.

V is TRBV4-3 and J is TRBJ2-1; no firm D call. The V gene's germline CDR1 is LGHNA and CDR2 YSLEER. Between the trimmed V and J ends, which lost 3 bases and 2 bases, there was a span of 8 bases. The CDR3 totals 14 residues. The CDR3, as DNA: TGCGCCAGCAGCCAGGCCCGAACCTACAATGAGCAGTTCTTC. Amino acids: CASSQARTYNEQFF.

The CDR3, as DNA: TGTGCCAGCAGTTTTTCGCGGGGGGTGAATGAGCAGTTCTTC. It translates to CASSFSRGVNEQFF. This chain connects TRBV28 to TRBJ2-1; the match to TRBD2 covers 8 bases. There are 14 residues in the CDR3. CDR1 and CDR2 (germline): MDHEN, SYDVKM. Losses at the gene ends were 3 bases for V and 7 bases for J; bases not matched to a gene: 5. The variable domain in full, completed from reference TRBV28 and TRBJ2-1, reads DVKVTQSSRYLVKRTGEKVFLECVQDMDHENMFWYRQDPGLGLRLIYFSYDVKMKEKGDIPEGYSVSREKKERFSLILESASTNQTSMYLCASSFSRGVNEQFFGPGTRLTVL.